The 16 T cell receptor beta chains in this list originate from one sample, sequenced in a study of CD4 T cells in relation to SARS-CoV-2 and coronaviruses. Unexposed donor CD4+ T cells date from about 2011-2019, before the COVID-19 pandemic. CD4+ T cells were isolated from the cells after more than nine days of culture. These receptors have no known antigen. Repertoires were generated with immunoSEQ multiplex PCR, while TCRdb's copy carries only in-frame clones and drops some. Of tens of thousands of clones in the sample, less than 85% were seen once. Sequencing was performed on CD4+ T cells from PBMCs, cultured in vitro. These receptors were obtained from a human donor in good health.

CDR3 protein: CASSSTGYEQYF. For the CDR3, the DNA is TGTGCCAGCAGTTCGACAGGTTACGAGCAGTACTTC. The chain has TRBV28 and TRBJ2-7, with a weak D call TRBD1 (6 bases). This CDR3 comprises 12 residues. Germline-derived CDR1 and CDR2 are MDHEN and SYDVKM. Trimming cost V 4 bases and J 4 bases, with 8 bases left between them.

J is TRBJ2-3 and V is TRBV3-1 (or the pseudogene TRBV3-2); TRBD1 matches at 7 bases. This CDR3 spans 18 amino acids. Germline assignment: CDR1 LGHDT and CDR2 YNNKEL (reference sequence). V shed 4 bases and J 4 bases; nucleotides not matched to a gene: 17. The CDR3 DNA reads TGTGCCAGCAGCCCAAGGGCCAACAGGGGCACTGGTTCAGATACGCAGTATTTT. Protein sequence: CASSPRANRGTGSDTQYF.

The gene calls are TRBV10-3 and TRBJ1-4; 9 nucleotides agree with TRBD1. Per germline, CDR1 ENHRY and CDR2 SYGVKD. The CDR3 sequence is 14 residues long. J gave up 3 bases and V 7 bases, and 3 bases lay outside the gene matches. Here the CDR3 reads CAIKGQGPNEKLFF. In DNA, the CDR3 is TGTGCCATCAAGGGACAGGGTCCTAATGAAAAACTGTTTTTT.

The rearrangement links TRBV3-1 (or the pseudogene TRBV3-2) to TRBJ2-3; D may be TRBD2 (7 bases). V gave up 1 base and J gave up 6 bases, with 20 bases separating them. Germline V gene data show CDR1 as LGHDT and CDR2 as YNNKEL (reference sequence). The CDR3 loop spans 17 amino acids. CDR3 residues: CASSQGRGALLFDTQYF. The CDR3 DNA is TGTGCCAGCAGCCAAGGTCGGGGGGCCCTATTATTCGATACGCAGTATTTT.

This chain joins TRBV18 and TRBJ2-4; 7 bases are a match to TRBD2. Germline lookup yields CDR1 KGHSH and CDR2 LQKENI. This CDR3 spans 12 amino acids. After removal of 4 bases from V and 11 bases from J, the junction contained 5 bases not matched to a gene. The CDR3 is CASSHAGEVQYF. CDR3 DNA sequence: TGTGCCAGCTCACACGCGGGAGAGGTTCAGTACTTC.

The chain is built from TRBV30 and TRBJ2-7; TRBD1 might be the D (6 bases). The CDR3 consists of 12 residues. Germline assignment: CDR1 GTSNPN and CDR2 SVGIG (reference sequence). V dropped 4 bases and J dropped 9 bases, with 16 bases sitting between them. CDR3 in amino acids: CAWNQQGDAQYF. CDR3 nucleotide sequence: TGTGCCTGGAACCAACAGGGAGATGCGCAGTACTTC.

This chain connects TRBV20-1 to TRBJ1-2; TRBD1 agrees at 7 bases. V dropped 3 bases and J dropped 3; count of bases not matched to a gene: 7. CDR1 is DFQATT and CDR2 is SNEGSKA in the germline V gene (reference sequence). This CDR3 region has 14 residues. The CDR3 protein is CSASSRDRHYGYTF. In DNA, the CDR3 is TGCAGTGCTAGTTCCCGGGACAGACACTATGGCTACACCTTC.

CDR3 loop: CASSADARGSNTEAFF. CDR3 in DNA: TGTGCCAGCTCCGCGGACGCAAGAGGGTCGAACACTGAAGCTTTCTTT. J is TRBJ1-1 and V is TRBV18; D gene ambiguous. The CDR3 has 16 amino acids. V lost 6 bases and J 1 base, leaving 18 bases between the germline ends. Looked up from germline, CDR1 is KGHSH and CDR2 is LQKENI.

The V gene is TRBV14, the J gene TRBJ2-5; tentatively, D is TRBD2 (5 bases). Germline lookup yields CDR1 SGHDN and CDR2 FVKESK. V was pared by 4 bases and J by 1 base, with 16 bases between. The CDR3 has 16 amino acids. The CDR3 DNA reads TGTGCCAGCAGCCGCGGGCGAGAGAGGTTCCAAGAGACCCAGTACTTC. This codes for CASSRGRERFQETQYF.

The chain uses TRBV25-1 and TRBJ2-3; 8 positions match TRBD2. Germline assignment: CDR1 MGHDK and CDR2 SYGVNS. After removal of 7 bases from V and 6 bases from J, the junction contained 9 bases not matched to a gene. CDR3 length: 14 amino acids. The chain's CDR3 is CASNQRESSDTQYF. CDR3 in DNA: TGTGCCAGCAACCAGCGGGAGAGTAGCGATACGCAGTATTTT.

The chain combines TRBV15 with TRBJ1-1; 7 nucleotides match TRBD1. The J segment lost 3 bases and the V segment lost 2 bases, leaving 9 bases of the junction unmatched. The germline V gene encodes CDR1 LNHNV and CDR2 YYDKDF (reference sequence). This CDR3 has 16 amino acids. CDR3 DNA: TGTGCCACCAGCAGAAAGTCAGGGGGTGGCCACACTGAAGCTTTCTTT. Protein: CATSRKSGGGHTEAFF.

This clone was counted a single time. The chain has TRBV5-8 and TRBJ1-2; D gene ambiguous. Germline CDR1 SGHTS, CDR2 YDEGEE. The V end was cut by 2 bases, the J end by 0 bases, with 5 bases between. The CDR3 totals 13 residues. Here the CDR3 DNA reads TGTGCCAGCAGCTTAACGACTAACTATGGCTACACCTTC. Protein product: CASSLTTNYGYTF.

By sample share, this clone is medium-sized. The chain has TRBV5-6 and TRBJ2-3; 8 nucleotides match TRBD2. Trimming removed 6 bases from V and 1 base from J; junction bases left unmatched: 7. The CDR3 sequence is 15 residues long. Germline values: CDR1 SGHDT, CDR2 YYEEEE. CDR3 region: CASNRDSGGTDTQYF. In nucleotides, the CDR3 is TGTGCCAGCAACCGGGATAGCGGGGGCACAGATACGCAGTATTTT.

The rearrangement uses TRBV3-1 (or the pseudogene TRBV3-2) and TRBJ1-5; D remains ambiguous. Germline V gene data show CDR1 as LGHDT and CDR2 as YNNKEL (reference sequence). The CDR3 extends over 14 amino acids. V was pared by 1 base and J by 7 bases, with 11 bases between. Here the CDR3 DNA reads TGTGCCAGCAGCCAAGGTTTGGCAGGCCAGCCCCAGCATTTT. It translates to CASSQGLAGQPQHF.

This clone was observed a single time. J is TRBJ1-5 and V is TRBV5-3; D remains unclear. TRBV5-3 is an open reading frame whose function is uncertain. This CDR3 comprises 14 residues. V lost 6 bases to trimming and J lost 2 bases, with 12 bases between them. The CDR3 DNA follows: TGTGCCAGAACCACAGCGGTGCGCAATCAGCCCCAGCATTTT. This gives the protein CARTTAVRNQPQHF.

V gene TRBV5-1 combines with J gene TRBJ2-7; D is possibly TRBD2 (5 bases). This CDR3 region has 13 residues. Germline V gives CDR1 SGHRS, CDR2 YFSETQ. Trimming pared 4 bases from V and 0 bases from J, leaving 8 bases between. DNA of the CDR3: TGCGCCAGCAGCCCGGGGTTCTCCTACGAGCAGTACTTC. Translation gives CASSPGFSYEQYF.